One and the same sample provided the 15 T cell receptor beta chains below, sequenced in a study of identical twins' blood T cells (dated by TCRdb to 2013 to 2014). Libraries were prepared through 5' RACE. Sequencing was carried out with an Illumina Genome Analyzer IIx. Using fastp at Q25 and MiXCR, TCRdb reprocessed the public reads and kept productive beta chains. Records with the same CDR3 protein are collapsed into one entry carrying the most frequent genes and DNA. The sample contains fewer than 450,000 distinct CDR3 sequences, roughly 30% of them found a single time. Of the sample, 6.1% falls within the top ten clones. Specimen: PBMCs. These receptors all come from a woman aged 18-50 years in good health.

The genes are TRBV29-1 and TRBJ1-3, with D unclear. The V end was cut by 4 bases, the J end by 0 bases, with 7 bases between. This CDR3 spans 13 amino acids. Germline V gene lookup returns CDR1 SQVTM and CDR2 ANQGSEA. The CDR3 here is CSVVGFSGNTIYF. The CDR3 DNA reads TGCAGCGTTGTAGGGTTCTCTGGAAACACCATATATTTT.

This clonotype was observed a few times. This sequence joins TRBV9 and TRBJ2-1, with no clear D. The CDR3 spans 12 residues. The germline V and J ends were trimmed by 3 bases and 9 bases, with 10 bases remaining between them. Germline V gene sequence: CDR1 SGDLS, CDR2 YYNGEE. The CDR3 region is CASSGYSVEQFF. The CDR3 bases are TGTGCCAGCAGCGGGTACAGTGTTGAGCAGTTCTTC.

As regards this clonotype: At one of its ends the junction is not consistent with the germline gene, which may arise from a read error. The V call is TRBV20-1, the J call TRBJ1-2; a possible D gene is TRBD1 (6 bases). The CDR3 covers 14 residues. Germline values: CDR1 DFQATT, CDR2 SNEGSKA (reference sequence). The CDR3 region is CSTRDLRTGADYTF. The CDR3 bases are TGCAGTACTAGAGATTTACGGACGGGGGCTGACTACACCTTC.

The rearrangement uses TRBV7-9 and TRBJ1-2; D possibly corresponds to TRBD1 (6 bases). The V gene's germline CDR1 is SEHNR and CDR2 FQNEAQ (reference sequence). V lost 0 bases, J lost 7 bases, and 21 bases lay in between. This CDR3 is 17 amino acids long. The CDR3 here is CASSLAQVGQPYVGYTF. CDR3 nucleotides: TGTGCCAGCAGCTTAGCGCAGGTCGGACAGCCATACGTTGGCTACACCTTC.

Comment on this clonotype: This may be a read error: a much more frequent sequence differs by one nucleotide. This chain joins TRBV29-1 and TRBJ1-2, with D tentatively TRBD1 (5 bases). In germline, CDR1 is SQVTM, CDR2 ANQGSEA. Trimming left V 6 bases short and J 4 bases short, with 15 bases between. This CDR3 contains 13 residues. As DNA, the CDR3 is TGCAGCGTCGCATCCGGGACGAGCTATGGCTACACCTTC. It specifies CSVASGTSYGYTF.

CDR3 loop: CASSLATNPVEQYF. The CDR3 DNA reads as TGTGCCAGCAGCTTAGCCACTAACCCAGTTGAGCAGTACTTC. This rearrangement joins TRBV7-9 to TRBJ2-7, with D unclear. This CDR3 contains 14 residues. Looked up from germline, CDR1 is SEHNR and CDR2 is FQNEAQ (reference sequence). Trimming stripped 0 bases from V and 7 bases from J, with 13 bases between.

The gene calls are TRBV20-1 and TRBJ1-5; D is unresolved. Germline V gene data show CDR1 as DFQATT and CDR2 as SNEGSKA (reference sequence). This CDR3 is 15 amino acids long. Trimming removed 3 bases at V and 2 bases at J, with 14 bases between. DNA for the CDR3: TGCAGTGCTAGCTCTGGCGGGCGGGGCAATCAGCCCCAGCATTTT. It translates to CSASSGGRGNQPQHF.

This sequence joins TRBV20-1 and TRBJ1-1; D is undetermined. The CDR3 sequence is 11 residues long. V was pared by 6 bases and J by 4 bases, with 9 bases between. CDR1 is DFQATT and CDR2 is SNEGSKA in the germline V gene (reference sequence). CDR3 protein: CSACPLTEAFF. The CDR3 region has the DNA TGCAGTGCGTGCCCTCTCACTGAAGCTTTCTTT.

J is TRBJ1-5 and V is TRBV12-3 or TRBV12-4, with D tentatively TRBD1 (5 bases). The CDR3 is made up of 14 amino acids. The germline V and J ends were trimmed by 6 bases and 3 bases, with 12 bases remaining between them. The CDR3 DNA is TGTGCCAGCAGCCAGGGACCGCTCAATCAGCCCCAGCATTTT. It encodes CASSQGPLNQPQHF.

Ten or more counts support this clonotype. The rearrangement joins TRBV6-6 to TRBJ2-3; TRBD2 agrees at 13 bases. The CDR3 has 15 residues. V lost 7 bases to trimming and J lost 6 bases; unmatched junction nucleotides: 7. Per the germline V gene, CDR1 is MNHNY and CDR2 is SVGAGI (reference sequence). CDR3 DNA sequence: TGTGCCAGCAAGATACTAGCGGGAGGGGATGATACGCAGTATTTT. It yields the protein CASKILAGGDDTQYF.

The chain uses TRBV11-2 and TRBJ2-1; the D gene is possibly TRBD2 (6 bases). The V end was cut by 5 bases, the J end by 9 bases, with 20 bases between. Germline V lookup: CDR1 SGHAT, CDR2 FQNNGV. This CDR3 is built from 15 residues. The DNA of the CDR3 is TGTGCCAGCAGCCGAGGAGGGTATTTGGTCCCTGAGCAGTTCTTC. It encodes CASSRGGYLVPEQFF.

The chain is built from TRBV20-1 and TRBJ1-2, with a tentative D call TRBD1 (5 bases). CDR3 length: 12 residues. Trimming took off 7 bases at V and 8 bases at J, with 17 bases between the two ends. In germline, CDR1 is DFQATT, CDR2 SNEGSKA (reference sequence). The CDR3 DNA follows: TGCAGTGGGACCTCAGGGAATGGCGGCTACACCTTC. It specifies CSGTSGNGGYTF.

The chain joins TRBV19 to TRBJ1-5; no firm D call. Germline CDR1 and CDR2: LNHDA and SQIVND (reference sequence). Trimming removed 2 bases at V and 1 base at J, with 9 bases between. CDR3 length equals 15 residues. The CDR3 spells CASSITGGSNQPQHF. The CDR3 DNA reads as TGTGCCAGTAGTATAACGGGAGGAAGCAATCAGCCCCAGCATTTT.

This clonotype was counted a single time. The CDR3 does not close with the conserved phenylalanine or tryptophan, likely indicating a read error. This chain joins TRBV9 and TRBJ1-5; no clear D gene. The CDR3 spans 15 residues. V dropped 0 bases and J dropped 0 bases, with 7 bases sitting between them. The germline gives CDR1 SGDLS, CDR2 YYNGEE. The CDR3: CASSVDSGSNQPQHL. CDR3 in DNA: TGTGCCAGCAGCGTAGATTCCGGTAGCAATCAGCCCCAGCATCTT.

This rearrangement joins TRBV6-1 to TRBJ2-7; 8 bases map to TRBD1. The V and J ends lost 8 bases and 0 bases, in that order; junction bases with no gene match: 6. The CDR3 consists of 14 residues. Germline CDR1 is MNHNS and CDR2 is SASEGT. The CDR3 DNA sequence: TGTGCCAGCGCACGGACAGGGATCTCCTACGAGCAGTACTTC. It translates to CASARTGISYEQYF.